These 23 T cell receptor beta chains share one sample of origin, sequenced in a study of blood T cell repertoires in COVID-19. TCRdb's copy holds only in-frame clones and misses some; the assay was immunoSEQ multiplex PCR. The data contain about 250,000 clones, roughly nine tenths of them singletons. Sample: PBMCs or T cells enriched from blood (not recorded which). The receptors derive from a woman aged 50 to 65 who had recovered from COVID-19.

V and J are TRBV28 and TRBJ1-4; no definite D call. Germline-derived CDR1 and CDR2 are MDHEN and SYDVKM. Trimming removed 3 bases from V and 7 bases from J, with 12 bases in between. The CDR3 covers 14 residues. The CDR3 sequence: CASSLRGVREKLFF. CDR3 bases: TGTGCCAGCAGTTTGAGAGGAGTTCGTGAAAAACTGTTTTTT.

The chain joins TRBV19 to TRBJ2-4; TRBD1 agrees at 7 bases. The CDR3 covers 18 residues. The J segment lost 8 bases and the V segment lost 0 bases, leaving 16 bases of the junction unmatched. The germline gives CDR1 LNHDA, CDR2 SQIVND (reference sequence). The CDR3 DNA sequence: TGTGCCAGTAGTATAGATGGAAGGACAGGAACGTTTAAGGACATTCAGTACTTC. Amino acids: CASSIDGRTGTFKDIQYF.

The V call is TRBV6-5, the J call TRBJ2-5; a weak D match, TRBD2 (5 bases). CDR1 is MNHEY, CDR2 SVGAGI, per germline. The CDR3 has 14 residues. V dropped 8 bases and J dropped 4 bases, with 17 bases sitting between them. The CDR3 is CASALLRVGETQYF. CDR3 bases: TGTGCCAGCGCCCTTTTGAGGGTGGGAGAGACCCAGTACTTC.

This chain joins TRBV28 and TRBJ1-2, with D maybe TRBD1 (5 bases). Trimming pared 4 bases from V and 5 bases from J, leaving 11 bases between. CDR3 length: 13 amino acids. The germline V gene encodes CDR1 MDHEN and CDR2 SYDVKM. CDR3 loop: CASSYSRVYGYTF. The DNA of the CDR3 is TGTGCCAGCAGTTACTCCAGGGTTTATGGCTACACCTTC.

This chain uses TRBV5-6 with TRBJ1-6, with D possibly being TRBD1 (5 bases). The CDR3 runs to 14 residues. The V end lost 4 bases, the J end lost 7 bases, and 12 bases lay between the germline ends. CDR1 SGHDT and CDR2 YYEEEE come from the germline V gene. The CDR3 bases are TGTGCCAGCAGCCGGGGGGATAGGAATTCACCCCTCCACTTT. Its protein product is CASSRGDRNSPLHF.

The chain links TRBV28 to TRBJ1-2; tentatively, D is TRBD1 (6 bases). Deletions cut 7 bases from V and 4 bases from J, with 22 bases between. The CDR3 is made up of 16 amino acids. Germline-derived CDR1 and CDR2 are MDHEN and SYDVKM. The CDR3 bases are TGTGCCAGCAACCTTCGACAGGACGATGGCCTCTATGGCTACACCTTC. This sequence encodes CASNLRQDDGLYGYTF.

The V call is TRBV28, the J call TRBJ2-7, with 9 bases fitting TRBD1. The CDR3 contains 15 residues. V dropped 4 bases and J dropped 6; count of bases not matched to a gene: 10. Germline loops: CDR1 MDHEN, CDR2 SYDVKM. CDR3 sequence reads: CASSSAGTGHREQYF. CDR3 in DNA: TGTGCCAGCAGTTCCGCCGGGACAGGGCATCGCGAGCAGTACTTC.

This clone was seen a few times. J is TRBJ2-1 and V is TRBV29-1; the D is unclear. Trimming removed 5 bases at V and 8 bases at J, with 7 bases between. Germline loops: CDR1 SQVTM, CDR2 ANQGSEA. This CDR3 comprises 10 residues. CDR3 DNA sequence: TGCAGCGTTCGTTCCGATGAGCAGTTCTTC. Protein: CSVRSDEQFF.

This chain links TRBV4-1 with TRBJ2-7; 8 nucleotides match TRBD2. CDR1 is MGHRA and CDR2 is YSYEKL in the germline V gene. The CDR3 consists of 15 residues. V dropped 5 bases and J dropped 2; count of bases not matched to a gene: 8. CDR3 sequence (DNA): TGCGCCAGCAGCAGAGACGGGGGGGGAGCCTACGAGCAGTACTTC. Protein: CASSRDGGGAYEQYF.

The J gene is TRBJ1-3, the V gene TRBV9; 12 nucleotides align to TRBD1. V lost 2 bases and J lost 6; bases outside the gene matches: 3. There are 15 residues in the CDR3. Germline V gives CDR1 SGDLS, CDR2 YYNGEE. The CDR3 loop reads CASSVGTGGINTIYF. Here the CDR3 DNA reads TGTGCCAGCAGCGTGGGGACAGGGGGCATAAACACCATATATTTT. The full variable domain, in which reference TRBV9 and TRBJ1-3 provide the parts outside the CDR3, is DSGVTQTPKHLITATGQRVTLRCSPRSGDLSVYWYQQSLDQGLQFLIQYYNGEERAKGNILERFSAQQFPDLHSELNLSSLELGDSALYFCASSVGTGGINTIYFGEGSWLTVV.

V and J are TRBV19 and TRBJ1-1; D call uncertain. Trimming pared 8 bases from V and 3 bases from J, leaving 10 bases between. Germline loops: CDR1 LNHDA, CDR2 SQIVND (reference sequence). This CDR3 has 12 residues. The CDR3 DNA sequence: TGTGCCAGTGACGGGGAGTACACTGAAGCTTTCTTT. As protein: CASDGEYTEAFF.

The rearrangement links TRBV6-2 or TRBV6-3 to TRBJ1-5; possibly TRBD1 for D (5 bases). V dropped 2 bases and J dropped 2 bases, with 10 bases sitting between them. CDR3 length: 15 residues. Germline V gene sequence: CDR1 MNHEY, CDR2 SVGEGT. CDR3 loop: CASSYGGNGNQPQHF. In DNA form, the CDR3 reads TGTGCCAGCAGTTACGGGGGGAACGGCAATCAGCCCCAGCATTTT.

This rearrangement joins TRBV14 to TRBJ2-2; no firm D call. In germline, CDR1 is SGHDN, CDR2 FVKESK. The CDR3 covers 13 residues. V gave up 5 bases and J gave up 6 bases, with 10 bases separating them. CDR3 in amino acids: CASSDTNSGELFF. CDR3 DNA: TGTGCCAGCAGCGACACAAATTCCGGGGAGCTGTTTTTT.

This chain uses TRBV28 with TRBJ1-2; D is unclear. CDR1 and CDR2 from the germline V gene are MDHEN and SYDVKM. This CDR3 region has 15 residues. V was clipped by 6 bases and J by 6 bases, with 20 bases between them. CDR3 in amino acids: CASRSPSPAVDGYTF. CDR3 bases: TGTGCCAGCAGATCGCCTTCACCCGCGGTCGATGGCTACACCTTC.

The V and J genes are TRBV15 and TRBJ1-4; possibly TRBD1 for D (5 bases). V lost 4 bases to trimming and J lost 8 bases, with 14 bases between them. Germline CDR1 LNHNV, CDR2 YYDKDF (reference sequence). CDR3 length: 14 amino acids. CDR3 in DNA: TGTGCCACCAGCACAGAACAGGTGGAAGAAAAACTGTTTTTT. Residues: CATSTEQVEEKLFF.

The chain's CDR3 is CASSQEYLIGSPLHF. As DNA, the CDR3 is TGCGCCAGCAGCCAAGAGTACTTAATCGGGTCACCCCTCCACTTT. The V gene is TRBV4-3, the J gene TRBJ1-6, with D uncertain. The V gene's germline CDR1 is LGHNA and CDR2 YSLEER. The CDR3 has 15 residues. V was shortened by 0 bases and J by 10 bases, with 13 bases between the two germline ends.

The chain joins TRBV14 to TRBJ2-7; the match to TRBD2 covers 10 bases. Losses at the gene ends were 1 base for V and 2 bases for J; bases not matched to a gene: 5. This CDR3 contains 16 residues. The germline CDR1 and CDR2 sequences are SGHDN and FVKESK. CDR3 in amino acids: CASSQGGLAGAYEQYF. Here the CDR3 DNA reads TGTGCCAGCAGCCAAGGAGGGCTAGCGGGAGCCTACGAGCAGTACTTC.

The gene calls are TRBV12-3 or TRBV12-4 and TRBJ1-5; D remains ambiguous. This CDR3 region has 13 residues. V lost 5 bases to trimming and J lost 4 bases, with 9 bases between them. The chain's CDR3 is CASSDGLNQPQHF. The DNA of the CDR3 is TGTGCCAGCAGTGACGGGTTAAATCAGCCCCAGCATTTT.

This clone has more than one count but fewer than ten. This chain links TRBV10-3 with TRBJ2-2, with TRBD1 identical over 7 bases. In germline, CDR1 is ENHRY, CDR2 SYGVKD. The V and J ends lost 10 bases and 4 bases, in that order; junction bases with no gene match: 6. The CDR3 has 13 amino acids. The CDR3 DNA sequence: TGTGCCACTAAACAGGGGAGCACCGGGGAGCTGTTTTTT. Its translation: CATKQGSTGELFF.

V is TRBV6-2 or TRBV6-3 and J is TRBJ1-1; D might be TRBD1 (6 bases). The length of the CDR3 is 13 residues. Germline V lookup: CDR1 MNHEY, CDR2 SVGEGT. The V end was cut by 2 bases, the J end by 7 bases, with 11 bases between. Here the CDR3 DNA reads TGTGCCAGCAGTTACCGGGGGGCAAGTGAAGCTTTCTTT. The encoded protein is CASSYRGASEAFF.

In this sample, this clone turned up once. This chain connects TRBV28 to TRBJ1-2; 7 bases map to TRBD1. Germline CDR1 is MDHEN and CDR2 is SYDVKM. This CDR3 is built from 18 residues. The J segment lost 4 bases and the V segment lost 5 bases, leaving 19 bases of the junction unmatched. The chain's CDR3 is CASSDSFGGQEDLYGYTF. CDR3 in DNA: TGTGCCAGCAGTGACTCTTTTGGCGGACAGGAGGACCTCTATGGCTACACCTTC.

This chain connects TRBV28 to TRBJ1-5; possible D gene TRBD1, 5 bases. The germline V and J ends were trimmed by 6 bases and 3 bases, with 18 bases remaining between them. Per germline, CDR1 MDHEN and CDR2 SYDVKM. The CDR3 totals 16 residues. CDR3 bases: TGTGCCAGCAGACCTCCCCATACAGGAATCAATCAGCCCCAGCATTTT. Amino acids: CASRPPHTGINQPQHF.

The genes are TRBV7-9 and TRBJ1-5; D gene unclear. The CDR3 is 13 residues long. V was cut by 5 bases and J by 2 bases, with 7 bases left in between. Germline CDR1 is SEHNR and CDR2 is FQNEAQ (reference sequence). In nucleotides, the CDR3 is TGTGCCAGCAGCCCCTCAGGCAATCAGCCCCAGCATTTT. Its translation: CASSPSGNQPQHF.